The T cell receptor (beta chain) described here comes from a study of T cell repertoires in cytomegalovirus infection. Overall study: Signatures in public TCR beta sequences pointed to both CMV infection and matching HLA type. Study outcomes and limitations: It was HLA-C-restricted CMV-specific TCR beta clonotypes that dominated the response ex vivo.

TCRdb recomputed calls from the reads with MiXCR, one row per CDR3 protein. The sample has about 69,000 distinct CDR3 sequences; less than 30% are singletons. The CDR3 is made up of 16 amino acids. Trimming cost V 6 bases and J 5 bases, with 21 bases left between them. The germline CDR1 and CDR2 sequences are MNHEY and SMNVEV (reference sequence). This clonotype showed up just a few times. Its target is not known. The receptor comes from a human donor in good health (CMV status not recorded). Some clones in this sample may be carry-over from other donors' samples. The material was CD8+ T cells from cultured PBMCs, obtained from culture after CMV antigen stimulation. The chain carries TRBV27 and TRBJ2-3, with D perhaps TRBD1 (6 bases). The DNA of the CDR3 is TGTGCCAGCAGCCCTACCCCAGGGGCGCAGGGAGATACGCAGTATTTT. Protein sequence: CASSPTPGAQGDTQYF.